This is a list of T cell receptor beta chains from one sample in a study of cytomegalovirus exposure and HLA in healthy donors. Repertoires were generated with immunoSEQ multiplex PCR, while TCRdb's copy carries only in-frame clones and drops some. The sample consists of roughly 150,000 clones, roughly four fifths of them appearing once. The sequenced sample consisted of PBMCs. These receptors were collected from a man between 35 and 55 years old in good health and CMV-seronegative. Each CDR3 is given with its conserved first and last residue. Each record gives: V gene, J gene, CDR3 length, CDR3 protein.

V: TRBV2
J: TRBJ2-3
length: 15
CDR3: CASSMGLASTDTQYF

V: TRBV2
J: TRBJ2-4
length: 15
CDR3: CASSEVTGGAYIQYF

V: TRBV19
J: TRBJ2-7
length: 15
CDR3: CASSMAASGTYEQYF

V: TRBV6-5
J: TRBJ2-1
length: 12
CDR3: CAACAGINEQFF

V: TRBV6-1
J: TRBJ2-7
length: 15
CDR3: CASTADRPSSYEQYF

V: TRBV10-3
J: TRBJ2-2
length: 14
CDR3: CASLGRANTGELFF

V: TRBV27
J: TRBJ2-2
length: 16
CDR3: CASSLSGGSNTGELFF

V: TRBV5-4
J: TRBJ2-7
length: 16
CDR3: CASSLVLAGGAYEQYF

V: TRBV28
J: TRBJ2-7
length: 14
CDR3: CASSRSGLLYEQYF

V: TRBV29-1
J: TRBJ2-7
length: 13
CDR3: CSVLAGSSYEQYF

V: TRBV6-5
J: TRBJ2-7
length: 15
CDR3: CASSYGGAAPWEQYF

V: TRBV2
J: TRBJ1-1
length: 14
CDR3: CASSEVETNTEAFF

V: TRBV5-6
J: TRBJ1-5
length: 15
CDR3: CASSLGRGYNQPQHF

V: TRBV30
J: TRBJ1-5
length: 13
CDR3: CAWRRGSNQPQHF

V: TRBV5-1
J: TRBJ2-3
length: 15
CDR3: CASSPSTGRTDTQYF

V: TRBV5-8
J: TRBJ1-1
length: 14
CDR3: CASSLVRSSGEAFF

V: TRBV29-1
J: TRBJ1-2
length: 11
CDR3: CSVRSSYGYTF

V: TRBV19
J: TRBJ1-1
length: 15
CDR3: CASSILRGLNTEAFF

V: TRBV7-9
J: TRBJ1-6
length: 15
CDR3: CASSPVSLVNSPLHF

V: TRBV7-6
J: TRBJ2-7
length: 14
CDR3: CASSLDSRGYEQYF

V: TRBV6-5
J: TRBJ1-1
length: 11
CDR3: CASSDRVGAFF

V: TRBV6-5
J: TRBJ2-7
length: 11
CDR3: CASSYLREQYF

V: TRBV5-4
J: TRBJ2-5
length: 15
CDR3: CASSLWSGQAETQYF

V: TRBV6-1
J: TRBJ2-3
length: 16
CDR3: CASSDSSGYLTDTQYF

V: TRBV7-6
J: TRBJ2-1
length: 15
CDR3: CASSLAASAYNEQFF

V: TRBV7-8
J: TRBJ1-5
length: 16
CDR3: CASSRNRGDSNQPQHF

V: TRBV15
J: TRBJ2-3
length: 14
CDR3: CATSILTGRTPPNF

V: TRBV7-2
J: TRBJ2-2
length: 18
CDR3: CASSFISQFLLNTGELFF

V: TRBV15
J: TRBJ2-1
length: 17
CDR3: CATSQKWGRGSYNEQFF

V: TRBV5-4
J: TRBJ1-2
length: 13
CDR3: CATEDRSNYGYTF

V: TRBV18
J: TRBJ2-7
length: 15
CDR3: CASSPATSVSYEQYF

V: TRBV5-1
J: TRBJ2-7
length: 16
CDR3: CASSSRWEQAAYEQYF

V: TRBV5-1
J: TRBJ2-7
length: 15
CDR3: CASSSGQGGIYEQYF

V: TRBV10-1
J: TRBJ2-5
length: 14
CDR3: CASSEGTGQETQYF

V: TRBV2
J: TRBJ1-2
length: 14
CDR3: CASSGMGRVYGYTF

V: TRBV5-1
J: TRBJ2-1
length: 17
CDR3: CASSSDSTGKTYNEQFF

V: TRBV27
J: TRBJ2-2
length: 15
CDR3: CASSLVQGLAGELFF

V: TRBV5-1
J: TRBJ1-2
length: 18
CDR3: CASSLVLGGRKSNYGYTF

V: TRBV9
J: TRBJ2-5
length: 14
CDR3: CASSPGTRQETQYF

V: TRBV9
J: TRBJ2-1
length: 15
CDR3: CASSVGGNSYNEQFF

V: TRBV28
J: TRBJ2-3
length: 15
CDR3: CASSLRASGTDTQYF

V: TRBV19
J: TRBJ2-7
length: 15
CDR3: CASSIGGQISYEQYF

V: TRBV19
J: TRBJ2-3
length: 16
CDR3: CASSGLDGRGPSTQYF

V: TRBV29-1
J: TRBJ2-1
length: 17
CDR3: CSVDRAGGSRRSGEQFF

V: TRBV9
J: TRBJ2-1
length: 15
CDR3: CASSVKPHSYNEQFF

V: TRBV2
J: TRBJ1-2
length: 13
CDR3: CASSGQATYGYTF

V: TRBV5-4
J: TRBJ2-1
length: 17
CDR3: CASSFGVAGEVYNEQFF

V: TRBV15
J: TRBJ1-4
length: 13
CDR3: CATSRDGDEKLFF

V: TRBV11-2
J: TRBJ2-5
length: 13
CDR3: CASSFGQGETQYF

V: TRBV28
J: TRBJ2-5
length: 12
CDR3: CASSSYQETQYF

V: TRBV25-1
J: TRBJ2-1
length: 17
CDR3: CASSEYMGLDLYNEQFF

V: TRBV2
J: TRBJ2-2
length: 15
CDR3: CASSLGQGESGELFF

V: TRBV5-1
J: TRBJ1-3
length: 16
CDR3: CASSLDTGGSGNTIYF

V: TRBV7-2
J: TRBJ2-3
length: 16
CDR3: CASSRLAGGLTDTQYF

V: TRBV5-8
J: TRBJ2-7
length: 13
CDR3: CASSLRGRFKQYF

V: TRBV7-9
J: TRBJ1-2
length: 13
CDR3: CSSSLGGQGGYTF

V: TRBV7-3
J: TRBJ2-5
length: 13
CDR3: CASSLTRAETQYF

V: TRBV19
J: TRBJ2-1
length: 15
CDR3: CASSRTSGSYNEQFF

V: TRBV11-2
J: TRBJ2-1
length: 15
CDR3: CASSLGSGGYNEQFF

V: TRBV6-6
J: TRBJ2-1
length: 14
CDR3: CASSRLAGGNEQFF